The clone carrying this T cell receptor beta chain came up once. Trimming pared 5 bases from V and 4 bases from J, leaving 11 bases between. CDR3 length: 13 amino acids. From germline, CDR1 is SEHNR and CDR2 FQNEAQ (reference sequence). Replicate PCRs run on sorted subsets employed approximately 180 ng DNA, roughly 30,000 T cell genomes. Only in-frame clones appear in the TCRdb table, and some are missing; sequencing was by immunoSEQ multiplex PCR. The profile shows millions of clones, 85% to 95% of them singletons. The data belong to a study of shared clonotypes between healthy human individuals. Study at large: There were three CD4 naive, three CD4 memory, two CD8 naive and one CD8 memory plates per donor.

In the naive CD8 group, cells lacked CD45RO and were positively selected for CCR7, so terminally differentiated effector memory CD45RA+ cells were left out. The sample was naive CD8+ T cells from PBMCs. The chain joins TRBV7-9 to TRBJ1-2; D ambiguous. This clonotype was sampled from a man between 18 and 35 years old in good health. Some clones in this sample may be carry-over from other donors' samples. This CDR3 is CASSPGLPYGYTF. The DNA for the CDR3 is TGTGCCAGCAGCCCCGGACTGCCCTATGGCTACACCTTC.